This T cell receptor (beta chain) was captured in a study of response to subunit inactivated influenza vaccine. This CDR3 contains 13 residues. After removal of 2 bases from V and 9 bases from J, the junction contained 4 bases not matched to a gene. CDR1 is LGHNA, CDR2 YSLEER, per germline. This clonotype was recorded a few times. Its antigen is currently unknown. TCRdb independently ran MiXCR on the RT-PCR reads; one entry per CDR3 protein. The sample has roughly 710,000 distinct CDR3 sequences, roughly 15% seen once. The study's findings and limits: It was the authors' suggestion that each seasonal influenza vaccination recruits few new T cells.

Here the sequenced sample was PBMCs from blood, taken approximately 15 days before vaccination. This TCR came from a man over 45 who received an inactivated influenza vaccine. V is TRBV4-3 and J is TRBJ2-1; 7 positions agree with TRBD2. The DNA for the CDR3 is TGCGCCAGCAGCCAAATCCGGGAGGCTGAGCAGTTCTTC. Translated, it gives CASSQIREAEQFF.